This T cell receptor (beta chain) was captured by sequencing in a study of T-cell memory formation after mild COVID-19. Study overall: Among the donors, TCR clusters were largely specific to each donor.

MiXCR, run by TCRdb on the 5' RACE reads, gives a single entry per CDR3 protein. The sample holds just over 400,000 distinct CDR3 sequences, 20% to 25% seen once. Note on this clonotype: Its antigen is not known.

The CDR3 loop spans 17 amino acids. The germline V gene encodes CDR1 MNHEY and CDR2 SMNVEV (reference sequence). The V end was cut by 2 bases, the J end by 2 bases, with 17 bases between. Overall study findings and caveats: Day 15 to 85 contractors were CD4/CD8 balanced; later expanders leaned CD4+. CD8+ contracting clones occupied EMRA, while CD4+ ones occupied mainly CM and EM. Some SARS-CoV-2-responding clones were already detected in memory before infection.

The source of this sequence is an adult woman who had mild COVID-19 (a few samples of this study predate the infection). Cell type and time point are not known. The genes are TRBV27 and TRBJ2-3; D may be TRBD2 (6 bases). The sequencing sample was made of PBMCs or a T cell subset sorted from them (not recorded which). The CDR3 region has the DNA TGTGCCAGCAGTTTACGCTGGGATAGCGGAAACACAGATACGCAGTATTTT. Amino acids: CASSLRWDSGNTDTQYF.